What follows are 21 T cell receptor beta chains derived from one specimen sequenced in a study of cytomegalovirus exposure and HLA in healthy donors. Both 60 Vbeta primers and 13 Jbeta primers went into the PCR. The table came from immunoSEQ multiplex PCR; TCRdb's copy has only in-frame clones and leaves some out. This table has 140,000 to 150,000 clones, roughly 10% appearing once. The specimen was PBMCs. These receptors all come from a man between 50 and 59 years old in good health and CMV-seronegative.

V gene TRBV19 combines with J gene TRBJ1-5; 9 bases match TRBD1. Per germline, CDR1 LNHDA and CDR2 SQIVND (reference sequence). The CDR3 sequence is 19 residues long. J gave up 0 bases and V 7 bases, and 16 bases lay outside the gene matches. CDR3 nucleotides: TGTGCCAGTAACGGGGGGGGACAGGGATTCGAAGATAGCAATCAGCCCCAGCATTTT. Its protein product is CASNGGGQGFEDSNQPQHF. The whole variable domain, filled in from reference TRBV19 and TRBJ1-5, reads DGGITQSPKYLFRKEGQNVTLSCEQNLNHDAMYWYRQDPGQGLRLIYYSQIVNDFQKGDIAEGYSVSREKKESFPLTVTSAQKNPTAFYLCASNGGGQGFEDSNQPQHFGDGTRLSIL.

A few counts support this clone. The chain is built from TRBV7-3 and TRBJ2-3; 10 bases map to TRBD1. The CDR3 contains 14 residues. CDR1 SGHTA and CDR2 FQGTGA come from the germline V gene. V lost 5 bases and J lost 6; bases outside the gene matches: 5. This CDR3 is CASSLDRGRDTQYF. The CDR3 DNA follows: TGTGCCAGCAGCCTCGACAGGGGGCGCGATACGCAGTATTTT.

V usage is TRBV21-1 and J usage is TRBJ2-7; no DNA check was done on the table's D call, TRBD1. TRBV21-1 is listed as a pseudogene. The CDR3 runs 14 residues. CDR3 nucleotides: TGTGCCAGCAGCCCTTGGACAGGGAGGCACGAGCAGTACTTC. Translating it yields CASSPWTGRHEQYF.

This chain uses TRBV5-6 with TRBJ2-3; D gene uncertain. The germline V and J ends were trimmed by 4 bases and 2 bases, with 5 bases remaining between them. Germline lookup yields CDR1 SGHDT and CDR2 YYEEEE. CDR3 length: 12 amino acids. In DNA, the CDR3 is TGTGCCAGCAGCCTATACACAGATACGCAGTATTTT. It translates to CASSLYTDTQYF.

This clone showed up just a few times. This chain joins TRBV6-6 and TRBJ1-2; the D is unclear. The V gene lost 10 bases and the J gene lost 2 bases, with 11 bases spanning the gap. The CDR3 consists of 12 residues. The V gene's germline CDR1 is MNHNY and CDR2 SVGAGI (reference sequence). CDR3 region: CAKGGPNYGYTF. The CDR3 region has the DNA TGTGCCAAAGGTGGGCCCAACTATGGCTACACCTTC.

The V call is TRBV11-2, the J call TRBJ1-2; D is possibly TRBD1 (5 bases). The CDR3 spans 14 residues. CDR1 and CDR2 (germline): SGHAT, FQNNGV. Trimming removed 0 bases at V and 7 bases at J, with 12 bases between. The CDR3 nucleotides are TGTGCCAGCAGCTTAGACTTCACGGGGGGTGGCTACACCTTC. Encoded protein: CASSLDFTGGGYTF.

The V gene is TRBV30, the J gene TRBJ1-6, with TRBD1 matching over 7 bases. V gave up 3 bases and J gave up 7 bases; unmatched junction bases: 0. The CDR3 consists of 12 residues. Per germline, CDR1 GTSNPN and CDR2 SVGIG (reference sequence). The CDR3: CAWRQGNSPLHF. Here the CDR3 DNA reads TGTGCCTGGAGACAGGGGAATTCACCCCTCCACTTT.

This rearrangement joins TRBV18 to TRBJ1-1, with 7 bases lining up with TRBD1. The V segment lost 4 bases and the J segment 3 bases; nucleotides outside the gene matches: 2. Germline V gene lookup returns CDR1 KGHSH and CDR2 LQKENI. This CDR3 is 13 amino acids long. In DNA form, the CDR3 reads TGTGCCAGCTCACAAGACAGGGACACTGAAGCTTTCTTT. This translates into CASSQDRDTEAFF.

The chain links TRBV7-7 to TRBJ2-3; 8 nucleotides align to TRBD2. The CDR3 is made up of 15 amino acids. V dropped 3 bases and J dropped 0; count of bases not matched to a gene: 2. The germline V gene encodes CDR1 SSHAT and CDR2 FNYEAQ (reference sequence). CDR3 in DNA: TGTGCCAGCAGCTTCTCTAGCGGGAGCACAGATACGCAGTATTTT. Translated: CASSFSSGSTDTQYF.

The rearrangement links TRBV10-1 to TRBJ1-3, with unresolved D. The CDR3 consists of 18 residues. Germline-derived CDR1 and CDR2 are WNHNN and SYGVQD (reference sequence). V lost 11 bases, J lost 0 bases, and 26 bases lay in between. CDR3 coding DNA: TGCGCCGGGAAGCCGATATTTGGGAGCACTAGCTCTGGAAACACCATATATTTT. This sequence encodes CAGKPIFGSTSSGNTIYF.

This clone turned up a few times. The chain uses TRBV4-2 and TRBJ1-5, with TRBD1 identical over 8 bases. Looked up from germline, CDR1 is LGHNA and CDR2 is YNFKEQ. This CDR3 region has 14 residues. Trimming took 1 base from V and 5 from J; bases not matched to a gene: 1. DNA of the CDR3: TGTGCCAGCAGCCAAGGACAGGGGTATCAGCCCCAGCATTTT. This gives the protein CASSQGQGYQPQHF.

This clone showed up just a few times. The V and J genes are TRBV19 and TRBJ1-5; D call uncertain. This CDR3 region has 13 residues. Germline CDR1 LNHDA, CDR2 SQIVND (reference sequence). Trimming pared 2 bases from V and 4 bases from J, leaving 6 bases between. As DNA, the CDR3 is TGTGCCAGTAGTATACGGGAGAATCAGCCCCAGCATTTT. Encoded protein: CASSIRENQPQHF.

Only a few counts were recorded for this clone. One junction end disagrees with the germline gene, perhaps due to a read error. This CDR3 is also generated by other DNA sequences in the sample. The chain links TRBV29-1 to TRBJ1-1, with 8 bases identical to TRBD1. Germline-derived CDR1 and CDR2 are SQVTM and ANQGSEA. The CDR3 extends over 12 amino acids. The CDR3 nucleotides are TGCAGCGCGGGACAGGCGAACACTGAGGCTTTCTTT. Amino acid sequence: CSAGQANTEAFF.

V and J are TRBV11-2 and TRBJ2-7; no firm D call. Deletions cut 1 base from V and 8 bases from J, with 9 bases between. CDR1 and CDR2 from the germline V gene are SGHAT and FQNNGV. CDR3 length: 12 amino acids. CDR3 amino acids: CASSLGAPQQYF. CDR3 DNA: TGTGCCAGCAGCTTAGGAGCGCCCCAGCAGTACTTC.

DNA for the CDR3: TGTGCCAGTACCCTTGGGACTAGCGGGAGAGAGACCCAGTACTTC. It specifies CASTLGTSGRETQYF. This chain joins TRBV19 and TRBJ2-5, with 14 positions matching TRBD2. Trimming cost V 7 bases and J 4 bases; bases outside gene matches: 5. CDR3 size: 15 residues. The germline V gene has CDR1 LNHDA and CDR2 SQIVND (reference sequence).

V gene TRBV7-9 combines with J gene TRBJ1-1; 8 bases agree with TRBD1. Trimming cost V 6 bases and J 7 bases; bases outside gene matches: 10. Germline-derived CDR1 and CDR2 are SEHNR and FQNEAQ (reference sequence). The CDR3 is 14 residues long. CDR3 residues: CASRDTGQGREAFF. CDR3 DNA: TGTGCCAGCAGGGATACAGGACAGGGCCGTGAAGCTTTCTTT.

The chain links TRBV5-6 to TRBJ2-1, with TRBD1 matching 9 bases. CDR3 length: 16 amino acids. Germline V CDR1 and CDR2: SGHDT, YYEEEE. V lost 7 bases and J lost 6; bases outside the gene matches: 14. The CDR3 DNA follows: TGTGCCAGCTTCCGTCCGGGACAGGGTATGGGCAATGAGCAGTTCTTC. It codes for CASFRPGQGMGNEQFF.

CDR3 in DNA: TGTGCCAGTAGCCCGGGACACCCCTACGAGCAGTACTTC. This gives the protein CASSPGHPYEQYF. This chain uses TRBV19 with TRBJ2-7, with D possibly TRBD1 on 6 matching bases. V shed 6 bases and J shed 2 bases, with 11 bases lying between them. Germline assignment: CDR1 LNHDA and CDR2 SQIVND (reference sequence). This CDR3 spans 13 amino acids.

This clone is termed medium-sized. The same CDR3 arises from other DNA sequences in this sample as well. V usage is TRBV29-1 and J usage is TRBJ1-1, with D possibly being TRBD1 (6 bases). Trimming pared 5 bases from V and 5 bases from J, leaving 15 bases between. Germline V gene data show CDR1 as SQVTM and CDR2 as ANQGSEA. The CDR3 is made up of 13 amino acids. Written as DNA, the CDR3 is TGCAGCGTTACAGAGGGGGAGGGGACTGAAGCTTTCTTT. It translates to CSVTEGEGTEAFF.

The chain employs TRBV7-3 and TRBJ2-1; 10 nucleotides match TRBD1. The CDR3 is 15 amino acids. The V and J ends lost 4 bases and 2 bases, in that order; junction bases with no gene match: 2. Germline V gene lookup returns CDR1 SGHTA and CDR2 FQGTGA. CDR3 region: CASSSTGGPYNEQFF. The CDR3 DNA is TGTGCCAGCAGCTCGACAGGGGGCCCCTACAATGAGCAGTTCTTC.

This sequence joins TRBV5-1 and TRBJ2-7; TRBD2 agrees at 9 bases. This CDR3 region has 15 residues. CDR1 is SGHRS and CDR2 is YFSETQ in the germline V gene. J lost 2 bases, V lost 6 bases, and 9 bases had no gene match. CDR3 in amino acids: CASINSGRRTYEQYF. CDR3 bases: TGCGCCAGCATCAATAGCGGGAGACGGACCTACGAGCAGTACTTC.